The 10 T cell receptor beta chains presented below share a single source sample, sequenced in a study of blood T cells in healthy people across ages. The second PCR ran roughly 6 to 11 cycles with a sample-barcoded 5' primer and J-beta primers. In TCRdb, the 5' RACE reads were re-called with MiXCR into one record per CDR3 protein. The repertoire holds about 670,000 distinct CDR3 sequences, with over 40% as singletons. Sequencing input: blood. Receptors were obtained from a woman of 80 years or more in good health.

A word on this clonotype: It may be a read error: a sequence one base away is much more abundant. The rearrangement uses TRBV25-1 and TRBJ2-5, with D perhaps TRBD1 (5 bases). Trimming cost V 4 bases and J 9 bases, with 18 bases left between them. The germline V gene encodes CDR1 MGHDK and CDR2 SYGVNS. This CDR3 has 14 amino acids. DNA for the CDR3: TGTGCCAGCAGTGCTCACCAGGGTGTCATGTCCCAGTACTTC. This gives the protein CASSAHQGVMSQYF.

The chain carries TRBV5-1 and TRBJ1-2; D is unresolved. Trimming left V 0 bases short and J 7 bases short, with 13 bases between. From germline, CDR1 is SGHRS and CDR2 YFSETQ. The CDR3 runs to 14 residues. CDR3 bases: TGCGCCAGCAGCTTGGAGGCCTTAAATATTGGCTACACCTTC. This gives the protein CASSLEALNIGYTF.

This clonotype was picked up a small number of times. The rearrangement joins TRBV6-1 to TRBJ1-6; D not certain. Germline V lookup: CDR1 MNHNS, CDR2 SASEGT. The CDR3 spans 16 residues. V lost 1 base to trimming and J lost 2 bases, with 9 bases between them. In DNA, the CDR3 is TGTGCCAGCAGTGAAGGCGGATTACCCTATAATTCACCCCTCCACTTT. Translating it yields CASSEGGLPYNSPLHF.

This rearrangement joins TRBV2 to TRBJ2-1; D tentatively fits TRBD1 or TRBD2 (5 bases each). Per the germline V gene, CDR1 is SNHLY and CDR2 is FYNNEI. The germline V and J ends were trimmed by 4 bases and 7 bases, with 26 bases remaining between them. This CDR3 region has 18 residues. CDR3 loop: CASSGGYDGSNSPNEQFF. DNA for the CDR3: TGTGCCAGCAGTGGGGGGTACGACGGCAGCAACAGCCCAAATGAGCAGTTCTTC.

Regarding this clonotype: A read error may be the cause here, since a much bigger clone is one base away. The gene calls are TRBV7-2 and TRBJ1-2; TRBD1 agrees at 9 bases. Germline V gives CDR1 SGHTA, CDR2 FQGNSA. The V and J ends lost 2 bases and 3 bases, in that order; junction bases with no gene match: 10. CDR3 length: 17 residues. The CDR3 is CASSLIADTGGDYGYTF. Here the CDR3 DNA reads TGTGCCAGCAGCTTAATTGCCGATACAGGGGGCGACTATGGCTACACCTTC.

V gene TRBV16 combines with J gene TRBJ1-2; D not resolved. This CDR3 is 13 amino acids long. Germline V gene sequence: CDR1 KGHSY, CDR2 FQNENV. The germline V and J ends were trimmed by 3 bases and 8 bases, with 13 bases remaining between them. The CDR3 loop reads CASSHQAVSGYTF. Written as DNA, the CDR3 is TGTGCCAGCAGCCATCAAGCGGTATCGGGCTACACCTTC. Full variable domain (outside the CDR3, taken from reference TRBV16 and TRBJ1-2): GEEVAQTPKHLVRGEGQKAKLYCAPIKGHSYVFWYQQVLKNEFKFLISFQNENVFDETGMPKERFSAKCLPNSPCSLEIQATKLEDSAVYFCASSHQAVSGYTFGSGTRLTVV.

The rearrangement uses TRBV20-1 and TRBJ2-1; maybe TRBD1 (5 bases). V was cut by 2 bases and J by 6 bases, with 14 bases left in between. Germline V CDR1 and CDR2: DFQATT, SNEGSKA (reference sequence). The CDR3 consists of 14 residues. CDR3 coding DNA: TGCAGTGCTAGACGGGCAGGGCAAGTCAATGAGCAGTTCTTC. Amino acids: CSARRAGQVNEQFF.

The rearrangement links TRBV29-1 to TRBJ1-2, with unresolved D. The CDR3 runs 14 residues. Trimming cost V 6 bases and J 8 bases, with 22 bases left between them. Germline CDR1 is SQVTM and CDR2 is ANQGSEA. The CDR3 DNA reads TGCAGCGTCCCAAAGGGAAATAGGGCTCAGGGCTACACCTTC. It specifies CSVPKGNRAQGYTF.

This clonotype was observed at least ten times. The J gene is TRBJ1-1, the V gene TRBV5-1; unclear D gene. The CDR3 sequence is 13 residues long. The ends were cut back, 0 bases at V and 4 bases at J, with 7 bases in the middle. Germline V lookup: CDR1 SGHRS, CDR2 YFSETQ. CDR3 in DNA: TGCGCCAGCAGCTTGGCCCCCGGCACTGAAGCTTTCTTT. Its translation is CASSLAPGTEAFF.

The chain has TRBV20-1 and TRBJ1-6; 8 nucleotides line up with TRBD1. V dropped 1 base and J dropped 6; count of bases not matched to a gene: 5. Germline loops: CDR1 DFQATT, CDR2 SNEGSKA (reference sequence). This CDR3 region has 15 residues. The CDR3 is CSARGRGRFNSPLHF. The CDR3 nucleotides are TGCAGTGCTAGAGGCAGGGGGCGTTTTAATTCACCCCTCCACTTT.